One sample yielded the 13 T cell receptor beta chains listed below, sequenced in a study of blood T cell repertoires in COVID-19. Profiled with immunoSEQ multiplex PCR; TCRdb holds only in-frame clones, not every one. The table includes roughly 48,000 clones, roughly 93% detected once. Source material: peripheral blood. The receptors derive from a man between 60 and 75 years old with COVID-19, enrolled during active disease.

This chain connects TRBV5-1 to TRBJ2-1; 9 bases map to TRBD2. Germline V gene sequence: CDR1 SGHRS, CDR2 YFSETQ. The trim removed 2 bases at V and 6 bases at J, leaving 6 bases unmatched. CDR3 length: 15 residues. The CDR3 region has the DNA TGCGCCAGCAGCTTACTAGCGGGCGCAGGCAATGAGCAGTTCTTC. This encodes CASSLLAGAGNEQFF.

The chain combines TRBV7-2 with TRBJ2-2, with 8 bases identical to TRBD2. The germline gives CDR1 SGHTA, CDR2 FQGNSA. The CDR3 totals 15 residues. The trim removed 5 bases at V and 4 bases at J, leaving 6 bases unmatched. The CDR3 here is CASSNLAGLTGELFF. In nucleotides, the CDR3 is TGTGCCAGCAGCAACCTAGCGGGTCTCACCGGGGAGCTGTTTTTT.

V is TRBV19 and J is TRBJ2-1, with TRBD2 identical over 10 bases. Trimming took 1 base from V and 7 from J; bases not matched to a gene: 1. The CDR3 extends over 14 amino acids. The germline V gene has CDR1 LNHDA and CDR2 SQIVND (reference sequence). The CDR3 reads CASSIVGLANEQFF. In nucleotides, the CDR3 is TGTGCCAGTAGTATAGTGGGACTAGCGAATGAGCAGTTCTTC.

The chain combines TRBV7-2 with TRBJ1-5, with unresolved D. The CDR3 runs 15 residues. V lost 0 bases, J lost 4 bases, and 10 bases lay in between. Germline loops: CDR1 SGHTA, CDR2 FQGNSA. CDR3 coding DNA: TGTGCCAGCAGCTTAGCAGTCGGGAGTAATCAGCCCCAGCATTTT. Amino acid sequence: CASSLAVGSNQPQHF.

This clone was recorded a few times. V and J are TRBV6-2 or TRBV6-3 and TRBJ2-7; TRBD2 aligns across 13 bases. CDR3 length: 15 residues. CDR1 and CDR2 from the germline V gene are MNHEY and SVGEGT. V shed 4 bases, J shed 4 bases, and the junction held 4 bases outside the gene matches. CDR3 nucleotide sequence: TGTGCCAGCAGTTCACTAGCGGGAGGGCCATACGAGCAGTACTTC. It translates to CASSSLAGGPYEQYF.

The V and J genes are TRBV9 and TRBJ2-3; possibly TRBD1 for D (6 bases). Germline-derived CDR1 and CDR2 are SGDLS and YYNGEE. V was shortened by 0 bases and J by 4 bases, with 9 bases between the two germline ends. The CDR3 contains 14 residues. CDR3 residues: CASSVGGQADTQYF. The CDR3 DNA reads as TGTGCCAGCAGCGTAGGGGGGCAGGCAGATACGCAGTATTTT.

The V call is TRBV7-2, the J call TRBJ1-6; D perhaps matches TRBD1 (5 bases). Germline assignment: CDR1 SGHTA and CDR2 FQGNSA. The CDR3 runs to 14 residues. V dropped 1 base and J dropped 9 bases, with 10 bases sitting between them. The CDR3 sequence is CASSLGGRGSPLHF. In nucleotides, the CDR3 is TGTGCCAGCAGCTTAGGCGGTAGGGGTTCACCCCTCCACTTT.

The chain has TRBV3-1 (or the pseudogene TRBV3-2) and TRBJ2-7; weak D call: TRBD2 (5 bases). The CDR3 runs 12 residues. Germline V CDR1 and CDR2: LGHDT, YNNKEL (reference sequence). With 3 bases removed from V and 3 bases from J, the gap between germline ends came to 6 bases. The CDR3 reads CASSHTSYEQYF. CDR3 in DNA: TGTGCCAGCAGCCATACTAGCTACGAGCAGTACTTC.

A single count supports this clone. The chain joins TRBV9 to TRBJ1-1; D ambiguous. Germline CDR1 SGDLS, CDR2 YYNGEE. The ends were cut back, 0 bases at V and 0 bases at J, with 9 bases in the middle. The CDR3 runs 15 residues. As DNA, the CDR3 is TGTGCCAGCAGCGTAGGAAAACTCATGAACACTGAAGCTTTCTTT. Translating gives CASSVGKLMNTEAFF.

The chain uses TRBV28 and TRBJ1-5; D remains unclear. The CDR3 extends over 13 amino acids. Trimming removed 6 bases at V and 2 bases at J, with 8 bases between. Germline assignment: CDR1 MDHEN and CDR2 SYDVKM. CDR3: CASRSGGNQPQHF. The CDR3 DNA is TGTGCCAGCAGGTCCGGGGGCAATCAGCCCCAGCATTTT.

The V gene is TRBV11-2, the J gene TRBJ2-5; 15 bases match TRBD2. CDR3 length: 17 residues. Per germline, CDR1 SGHAT and CDR2 FQNNGV. With V trimmed by 6 bases and J by 7 bases, 12 bases remained unmatched. The chain's CDR3 is CASSYSGLAGGLGTQYF. Here the CDR3 DNA reads TGTGCCAGCAGTTACTCCGGACTAGCGGGAGGGCTAGGGACCCAGTACTTC.

V is TRBV6-6 and J is TRBJ1-6, with D maybe TRBD1 (6 bases). CDR1 is MNHNY and CDR2 is SVGAGI in the germline V gene (reference sequence). V was pared by 6 bases and J by 7 bases, with 16 bases between. This CDR3 is built from 15 residues. The CDR3: CASSPRDTGNSPLHF. CDR3 coding DNA: TGTGCCAGCAGCCCGAGGGACACTGGGAATTCACCCCTCCACTTT.

The chain uses TRBV3-1 (or the pseudogene TRBV3-2) and TRBJ1-1; 7 nucleotides line up with TRBD1. This CDR3 has 14 amino acids. The V and J ends lost 2 bases and 6 bases, in that order; junction bases with no gene match: 6. Germline CDR1 is LGHDT and CDR2 is YNNKEL (reference sequence). DNA of the CDR3: TGTGCCAGCAGCCAAATCGACAGGGACTCTGAAGCTTTCTTT. It is translated as CASSQIDRDSEAFF.